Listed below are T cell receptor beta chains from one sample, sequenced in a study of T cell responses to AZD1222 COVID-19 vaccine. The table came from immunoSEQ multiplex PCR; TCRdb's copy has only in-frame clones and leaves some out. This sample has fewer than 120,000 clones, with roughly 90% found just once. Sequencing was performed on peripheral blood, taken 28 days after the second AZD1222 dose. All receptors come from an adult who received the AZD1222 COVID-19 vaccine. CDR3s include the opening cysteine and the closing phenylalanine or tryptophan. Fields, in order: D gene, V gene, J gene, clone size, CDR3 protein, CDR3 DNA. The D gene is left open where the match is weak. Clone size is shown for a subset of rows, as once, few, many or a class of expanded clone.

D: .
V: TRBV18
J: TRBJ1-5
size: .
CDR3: CASSPGNQPQHF
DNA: TGTGCCAGCTCACCAGGGAACCAGCCCCAGCATTTT

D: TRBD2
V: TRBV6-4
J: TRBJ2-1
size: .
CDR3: CASSPIGGSKHNEQFF
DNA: TGTGCCAGCAGCCCCATCGGCGGGAGCAAGCACAATGAGCAGTTCTTC

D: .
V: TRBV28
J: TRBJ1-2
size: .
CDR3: CASGLTTGNKGYTF
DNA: TGTGCCAGCGGTCTAACAACAGGGAACAAGGGCTACACCTTC

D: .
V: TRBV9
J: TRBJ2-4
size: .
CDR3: CASSVKTPPAAKNIQYF
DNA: TGTGCCAGCAGCGTCAAGACACCACCGGCGGCCAAAAACATTCAGTACTTC

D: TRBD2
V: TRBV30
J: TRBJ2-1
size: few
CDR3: CAWSSPSGRGEQFF
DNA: TGTGCCTGGAGTTCTCCTAGCGGTAGAGGTGAGCAGTTCTTC

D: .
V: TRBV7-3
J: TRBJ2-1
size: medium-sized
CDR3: CASSLQGSKGNEQFF
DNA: TGTGCCAGCAGCCTACAGGGAAGTAAAGGCAATGAGCAGTTCTTC

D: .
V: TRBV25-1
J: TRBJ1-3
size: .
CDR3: CASSEISGNTIYF
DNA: TGTGCCAGCAGTGAAATCTCTGGAAACACCATATATTTT

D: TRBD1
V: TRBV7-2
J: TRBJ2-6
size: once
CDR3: CASSTPDRVWANVLTF
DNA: TGTGCCAGCAGCACCCCAGACAGGGTCTGGGCCAACGTCCTGACTTTC

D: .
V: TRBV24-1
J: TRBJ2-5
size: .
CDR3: CATSDFRGTQYF
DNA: TGTGCCACCAGTGATTTTAGGGGGACCCAGTACTTC

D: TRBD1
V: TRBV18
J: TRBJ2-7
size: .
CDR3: CASSPGTGQRSEQYF
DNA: TGTGCCAGCTCACCTGGGACAGGGCAAAGGAGCGAGCAGTACTTC

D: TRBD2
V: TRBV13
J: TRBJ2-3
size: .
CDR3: CASSLGTSPSADTQYF
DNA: TGTGCCAGCAGCTTAGGGACTAGCCCCTCGGCAGATACGCAGTATTTT

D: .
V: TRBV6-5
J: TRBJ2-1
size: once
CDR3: CASGQNNEQFF
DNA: TGTGCCAGCGGGCAGAACAATGAGCAGTTCTTC

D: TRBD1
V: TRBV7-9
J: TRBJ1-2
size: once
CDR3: CASSFEGARGSFGGYTF
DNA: TGTGCCAGCAGCTTTGAGGGGGCGAGGGGCTCCTTTGGGGGCTACACCTTC

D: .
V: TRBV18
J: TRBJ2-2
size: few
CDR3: CASSPGGSRANTGELFF
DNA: TGTGCCAGCTCACCGGGGGGCAGTCGCGCGAACACCGGGGAGCTGTTTTTT

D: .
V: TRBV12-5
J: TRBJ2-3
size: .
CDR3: CASGFTGEGTQYF
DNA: TGTGCTAGTGGTTTTACGGGGGAAGGTACGCAGTATTTT

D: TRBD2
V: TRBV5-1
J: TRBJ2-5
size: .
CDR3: CASSSLAGGGSETQYF
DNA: TGCGCCAGCAGCTCACTAGCGGGAGGAGGTTCCGAGACCCAGTACTTC

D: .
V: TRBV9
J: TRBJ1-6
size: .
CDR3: CASSRRDRDYNSPLHF
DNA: TGTGCCAGCAGCCGAAGAGACAGAGACTATAATTCACCCCTCCACTTT

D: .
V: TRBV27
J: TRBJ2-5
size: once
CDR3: CASSPLLGGETQYF
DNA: TGTGCCAGCAGTCCGCTCCTGGGGGGAGAGACCCAGTACTTC

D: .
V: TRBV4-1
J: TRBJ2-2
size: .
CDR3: CASSPGQPPTGELFF
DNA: TGCGCCAGCAGCCCCGGACAGCCTCCCACCGGGGAGCTGTTTTTT

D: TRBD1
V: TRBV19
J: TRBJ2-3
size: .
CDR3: CASSSPDRETDTQYF
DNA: TGTGCCAGTAGTTCCCCGGACAGGGAAACAGATACGCAGTATTTT

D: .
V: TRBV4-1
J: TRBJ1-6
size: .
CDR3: CATRDRGNSPLHF
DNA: TGCGCCACCAGGGATAGGGGAAATTCACCCCTCCACTTT

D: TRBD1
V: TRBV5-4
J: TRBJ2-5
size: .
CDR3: CASSLGGQGGIFPQYF
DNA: TGTGCCAGCAGCCTGGGGGGACAGGGTGGGATTTTTCCCCAGTACTTC

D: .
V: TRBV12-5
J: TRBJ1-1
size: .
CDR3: CASGPQGNTEAFF
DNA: TGTGCTAGTGGTCCGCAGGGGAACACTGAAGCTTTCTTT

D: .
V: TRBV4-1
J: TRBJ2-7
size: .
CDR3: CASSQVGYEQYF
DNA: TGCGCCAGCAGCCAAGTTGGCTACGAGCAGTACTTC

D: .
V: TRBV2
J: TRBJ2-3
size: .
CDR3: CASNGFSRDTQYF
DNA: TGTGCCAGCAACGGTTTCAGCAGAGATACGCAGTATTTT

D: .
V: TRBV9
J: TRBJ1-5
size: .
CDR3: CASSAYTLGPQHF
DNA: TGTGCCAGCAGCGCCTATACGCTTGGGCCCCAGCATTTT

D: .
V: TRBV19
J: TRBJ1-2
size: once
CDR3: CASSIGVGDYGYTF
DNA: TGTGCCAGTAGTATCGGGGTTGGCGACTATGGCTACACCTTC

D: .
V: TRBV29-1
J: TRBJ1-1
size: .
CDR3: CSVVPPPGEGTEAFF
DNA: TGCAGCGTTGTACCACCTCCGGGGGAGGGCACTGAAGCTTTCTTT

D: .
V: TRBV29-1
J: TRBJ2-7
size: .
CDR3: CSVRTRISYEQYF
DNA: TGCAGCGTCCGGACACGTATCTCCTACGAGCAGTACTTC

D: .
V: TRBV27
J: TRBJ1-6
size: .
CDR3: CASSFGTTYNSPLHF
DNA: TGTGCCAGCAGTTTCGGAACCACCTATAATTCACCCCTCCACTTT

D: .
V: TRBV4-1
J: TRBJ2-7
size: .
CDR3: CASSHPPGRNYEQYF
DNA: TGCGCCAGCAGCCACCCCCCGGGCAGGAACTACGAGCAGTACTTC

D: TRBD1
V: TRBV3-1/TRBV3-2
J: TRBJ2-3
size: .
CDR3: CASSPGDRGSADTQYF
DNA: TGTGCCAGCAGCCCAGGGGACAGGGGGTCCGCAGATACGCAGTATTTT

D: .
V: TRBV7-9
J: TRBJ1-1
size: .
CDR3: CEEHTNTEAFF
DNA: TGTGAAGAACACACGAACACTGAAGCTTTCTTT

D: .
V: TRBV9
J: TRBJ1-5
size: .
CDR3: CASSPSRSNQPQHF
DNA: TGTGCCAGCAGCCCGTCGCGGAGCAATCAGCCCCAGCATTTT

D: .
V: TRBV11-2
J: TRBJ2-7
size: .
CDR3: CASSMMGLNYEQYF
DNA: TGTGCCAGCAGCATGATGGGCCTAAACTACGAGCAGTACTTC

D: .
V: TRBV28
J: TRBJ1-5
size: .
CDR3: CASNPAYSNQPQHF
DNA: TGTGCCAGCAATCCAGCATATAGCAATCAGCCCCAGCATTTT

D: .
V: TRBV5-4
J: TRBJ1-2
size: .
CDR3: CASSLLGTLVPF
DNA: TGTGCCAGCAGCTTGTTGGGGACACTGGTTCCCTTC

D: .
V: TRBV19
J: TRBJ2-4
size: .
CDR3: CASKGDFAKNIQYF
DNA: TGTGCCAGTAAGGGTGACTTTGCCAAAAACATTCAGTACTTC

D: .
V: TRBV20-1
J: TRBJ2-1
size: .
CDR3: CSASAIGQFF
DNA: TGCAGTGCTAGTGCAATCGGGCAGTTCTTC

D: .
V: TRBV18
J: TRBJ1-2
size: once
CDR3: CASSVPDRYGYTF
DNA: TGTGCCAGCTCAGTTCCAGACCGCTATGGCTACACCTTC

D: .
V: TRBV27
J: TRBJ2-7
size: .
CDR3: CASSLRTGNEQYF
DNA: TGTGCCAGCAGTTTGCGAACAGGGAACGAGCAGTACTTC

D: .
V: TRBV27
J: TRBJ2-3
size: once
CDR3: CASSLSREFTDTQYF
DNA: TGTGCCAGCAGTTTAAGCAGGGAGTTCACAGATACGCAGTATTTT